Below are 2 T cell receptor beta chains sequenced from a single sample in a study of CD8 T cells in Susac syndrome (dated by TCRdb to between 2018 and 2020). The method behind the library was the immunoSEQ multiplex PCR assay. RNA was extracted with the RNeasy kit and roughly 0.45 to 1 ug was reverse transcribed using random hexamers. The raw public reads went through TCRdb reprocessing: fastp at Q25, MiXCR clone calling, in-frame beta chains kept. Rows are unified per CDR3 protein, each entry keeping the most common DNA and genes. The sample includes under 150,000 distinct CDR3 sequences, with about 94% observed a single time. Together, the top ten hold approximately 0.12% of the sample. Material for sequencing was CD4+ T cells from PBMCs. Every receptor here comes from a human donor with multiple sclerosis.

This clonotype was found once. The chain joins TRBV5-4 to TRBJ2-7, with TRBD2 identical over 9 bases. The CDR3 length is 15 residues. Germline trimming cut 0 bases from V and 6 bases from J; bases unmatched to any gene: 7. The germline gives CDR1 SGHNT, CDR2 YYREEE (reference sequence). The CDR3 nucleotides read TGTGCCAGCAGCTTGGCTGGCGGGGGGGCCCGCGAGCAGTACTTC. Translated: CASSLAGGGAREQYF.

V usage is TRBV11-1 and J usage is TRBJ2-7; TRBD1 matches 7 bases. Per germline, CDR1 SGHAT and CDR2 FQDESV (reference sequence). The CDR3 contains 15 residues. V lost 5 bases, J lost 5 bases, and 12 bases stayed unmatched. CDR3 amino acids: CASSLRQGQVDEQYF. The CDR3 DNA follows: TGTGCCAGCAGCCTTAGACAGGGTCAGGTCGACGAGCAGTACTTC.